The 25 T cell receptor beta chains below come from one sample, sequenced in a study of shared clonotypes between healthy human individuals. Profiled with immunoSEQ multiplex PCR; TCRdb holds only in-frame clones, not every one. Of under 1,900,000 clones in the sample, approximately 98.5% are singletons; the top ten hold approximately 0.38%. Sequences were obtained from naive CD4+ T cells sorted from blood. The subset: CD45RA+ positively selected. The source is a young man in good health.

The chain uses TRBV7-2 and TRBJ2-7; a weak D match, TRBD1 (6 bases). Germline CDR1 SGHTA, CDR2 FQGNSA. V was clipped by 5 bases and J by 3 bases, with 17 bases between them. The CDR3 runs to 15 residues. The CDR3: CASSGDRSGDYEQYF. The CDR3 nucleotides read TGTGCCAGCAGCGGAGACAGGTCGGGTGACTACGAGCAGTACTTC. Using reference TRBV7-2 and TRBJ2-7 for the parts outside the CDR3, the full variable domain is GAGVSQSPSNKVTEKGKDVELRCDPISGHTALYWYRQSLGQGLEFLIYFQGNSAPDKSGLPSDRFSAERTGGSVSTLTIQRTQQEDSAVYLCASSGDRSGDYEQYFGPGTRLTVT.

The chain is built from TRBV9 and TRBJ1-2, with 7 bases lining up with TRBD1. This CDR3 comprises 16 residues. CDR1 is SGDLS, CDR2 YYNGEE, per germline. After removal of 3 bases from V and 0 bases from J, the junction contained 8 bases not matched to a gene. The CDR3, as DNA: TGTGCCAGCAGCGGAGGGCCAGGGGGGTCTAACTATGGCTACACCTTC. Translating it yields CASSGGPGGSNYGYTF.

The chain is built from TRBV4-1 and TRBJ2-7; D may correspond to TRBD1 or TRBD2 (5 bases each). V dropped 3 bases and J dropped 3 bases, with 18 bases sitting between them. Germline V gene lookup returns CDR1 MGHRA and CDR2 YSYEKL. CDR3 length equals 16 residues. The CDR3 bases are TGCGCCAGCAGCCAGCCCGGGACCGCAAGCCACTACGAGCAGTACTTC. Translation gives CASSQPGTASHYEQYF.

The gene calls are TRBV28 and TRBJ1-1; D remains unclear. The germline V gene encodes CDR1 MDHEN and CDR2 SYDVKM. The CDR3 loop spans 13 amino acids. Trimming cost V 6 bases and J 3 bases, with 11 bases left between them. In DNA, the CDR3 is TGTGCCAGCAGACCTGACAAGTACACTGAAGCTTTCTTT. Protein: CASRPDKYTEAFF.

The J gene is TRBJ2-7, the V gene TRBV28, with 8 bases that match TRBD1. CDR3 length equals 14 residues. V shed 7 bases, J shed 7 bases, and the junction held 12 bases outside the gene matches. The V gene's germline CDR1 is MDHEN and CDR2 SYDVKM. CDR3 sequence: CASTQDRVLGEQYF. As DNA, the CDR3 is TGTGCCAGCACCCAGGACAGGGTTTTGGGTGAGCAGTACTTC.

J is TRBJ2-1 and V is TRBV27; D is unclear. The V end was cut by 11 bases, the J end by 6 bases, with 14 bases between. CDR3 length: 12 residues. Germline CDR1 and CDR2: MNHEY and SMNVEV (reference sequence). CDR3 nucleotide sequence: TGTGCCTCCCAAGGGCTCCTCAATGAGCAGTTCTTC. It is translated as CASQGLLNEQFF.

The chain employs TRBV29-1 and TRBJ2-5, with a tentative D call TRBD2 (6 bases). CDR1 SQVTM and CDR2 ANQGSEA come from the germline V gene. With 3 bases removed from V and 7 bases from J, the gap between germline ends came to 21 bases. The CDR3 is made up of 15 amino acids. CDR3 coding DNA: TGCAGCGTTGATTTTACTCCAGACTACGGGGGGACCCAGTACTTC. It codes for CSVDFTPDYGGTQYF.

The chain uses TRBV30 and TRBJ2-7; tentatively, D is TRBD1 (5 bases). V was trimmed by 8 bases and J by 6 bases, leaving 14 bases between them. The germline V gene encodes CDR1 GTSNPN and CDR2 SVGIG (reference sequence). This CDR3 is built from 11 residues. In DNA, the CDR3 is TGTGCCGCCTTTAGGGGTGGCGAGCAGTACTTC. It is translated as CAAFRGGEQYF.

This clone was detected only once. The rearrangement links TRBV19 to TRBJ1-5; D uncertain. CDR1 is LNHDA, CDR2 SQIVND, per germline (reference sequence). CDR3 length: 15 residues. The V and J ends lost 7 bases and 3 bases respectively, with 16 bases between them. As DNA, the CDR3 is TGTGCCAGTAACACTCTTGGGAGTTCCAATCAGCCCCAGCATTTT. Its protein product is CASNTLGSSNQPQHF.

The chain joins TRBV5-1 to TRBJ1-4; D unresolved. V was clipped by 1 base and J by 3 bases, with 7 bases between them. The CDR3 is 14 amino acids. In germline, CDR1 is SGHRS, CDR2 YFSETQ. The CDR3 coding sequence is TGCGCCAGCAGCTTGACTAACGCTAATGAAAAACTGTTTTTT. It yields the protein CASSLTNANEKLFF.

The chain carries TRBV28 and TRBJ2-7; 7 bases fit TRBD1. The CDR3 runs to 15 residues. The V gene end was trimmed by 6 bases and the J gene end by 1 base; junction bases not matched to a gene: 9. Germline CDR1 and CDR2: MDHEN and SYDVKM. CDR3 loop: CASRRPTGQSYEQYF. In DNA form, the CDR3 reads TGTGCCAGCAGAAGGCCAACGGGACAGTCCTACGAGCAGTACTTC.

The chain combines TRBV9 with TRBJ2-7; TRBD2 agrees at 14 bases. CDR1 SGDLS and CDR2 YYNGEE come from the germline V gene. The CDR3 consists of 16 residues. V lost 4 bases and J lost 5; bases outside the gene matches: 8. CDR3 coding DNA: TGTGCCAGCAGCCTTGGGACTAGCGGGAGTCGGGACGAGCAGTACTTC. Translation gives CASSLGTSGSRDEQYF.

V usage is TRBV9 and J usage is TRBJ2-7, with D maybe TRBD1 (5 bases). This CDR3 comprises 14 residues. The V and J ends lost 2 bases and 3 bases respectively, with 12 bases between them. The V gene's germline CDR1 is SGDLS and CDR2 YYNGEE. CDR3 loop: CASSVGLKDYEQYF. The CDR3 DNA is TGTGCCAGCAGCGTGGGGCTCAAGGACTACGAGCAGTACTTC. Together with reference TRBV9 and TRBJ2-7, the CDR3 gives the full variable domain: DSGVTQTPKHLITATGQRVTLRCSPRSGDLSVYWYQQSLDQGLQFLIQYYNGEERAKGNILERFSAQQFPDLHSELNLSSLELGDSALYFCASSVGLKDYEQYFGPGTRLTVT.

This sequence joins TRBV9 and TRBJ2-2; tentative D call: TRBD2 (6 bases). Germline-derived CDR1 and CDR2 are SGDLS and YYNGEE. The CDR3 is 15 residues long. The germline V and J ends were trimmed by 1 base and 6 bases, with 13 bases remaining between them. The CDR3 coding sequence is TGTGCCAGCAGCGTATCGGGAGACGAGGCCGGGGAGCTGTTTTTT. Encoded protein: CASSVSGDEAGELFF.

The chain couples TRBV2 to TRBJ2-7, with TRBD2 matching 8 bases. CDR3 length: 14 amino acids. J gave up 6 bases and V 7 bases, and 11 bases lay outside the gene matches. Germline V CDR1 and CDR2: SNHLY, FYNNEI. The CDR3 region is CASTVGSGILEQYF. In DNA, the CDR3 is TGTGCCAGCACTGTGGGTAGCGGGATACTCGAGCAGTACTTC.

The chain has TRBV6-5 and TRBJ2-7; D is uncertain. The germline V and J ends were trimmed by 4 bases and 4 bases, with 11 bases remaining between them. The CDR3 spans 13 residues. Germline V gene data show CDR1 as MNHEY and CDR2 as SVGAGI. CDR3 region: CASSSLLTYEQYF. CDR3 nucleotide sequence: TGTGCCAGCAGTTCCCTCCTAACATACGAGCAGTACTTC.

The rearrangement links TRBV11-2 to TRBJ2-7; TRBD2 agrees at 15 bases. The V gene's germline CDR1 is SGHAT and CDR2 FQNNGV. V was clipped by 8 bases and J by 2 bases; unmatched bases: 4. CDR3 size: 15 residues. The CDR3 nucleotides read TGTGCCAGCCGCGGACTAGCGGGAGGGACCTACGAGCAGTACTTC. Protein product: CASRGLAGGTYEQYF.

This chain links TRBV27 with TRBJ1-5; 8 nucleotides align to TRBD1. Germline V gene sequence: CDR1 MNHEY, CDR2 SMNVEV (reference sequence). The CDR3 runs to 16 residues. V lost 6 bases to trimming and J lost 3 bases; unmatched junction nucleotides: 10. The CDR3 DNA follows: TGTGCCAGCAGCTTCCGAGGGGGACAGGCCAATCAGCCCCAGCATTTT. Protein: CASSFRGGQANQPQHF.

This clone was counted once. The V and J genes are TRBV7-9 and TRBJ2-5; 9 nucleotides match TRBD2. The CDR3 is 15 residues long. The V gene end was trimmed by 7 bases and the J gene end by 5 bases; junction bases not matched to a gene: 11. Germline values: CDR1 SEHNR, CDR2 FQNEAQ (reference sequence). This chain's CDR3 is CASTFIAGVGETQYF. CDR3 in DNA: TGTGCCAGCACTTTCATAGCGGGAGTGGGGGAGACCCAGTACTTC.

This clone is a singleton in its sample. Sequence at one end of the junction differs from germline and may be a read error. J is TRBJ2-1 and V is TRBV7-9, with D unresolved. This CDR3 comprises 10 residues. The germline V gene encodes CDR1 SEHNR and CDR2 FQNEAQ (reference sequence). CDR3 in DNA: TGTGCCAGCAGCTTAGAGGGCTTGATCTTC. As protein: CASSLEGLIF.

The chain couples TRBV5-1 to TRBJ2-7; 8 nucleotides line up with TRBD1. CDR1 is SGHRS and CDR2 is YFSETQ in the germline V gene. This CDR3 spans 15 amino acids. With 2 bases clipped from V and 4 bases from J, the junction kept 8 bases outside the gene matches. The CDR3 reads CASSLPGGTGYEQYF. The CDR3 DNA reads as TGCGCCAGCAGCTTACCCGGCGGGACAGGATACGAGCAGTACTTC.

This clone was observed once. Other DNA variants within this sample encode the same CDR3. In DNA form, the CDR3 reads TGTGCCAGCAGCTTAGGAAGGGCTGGGGCCAACGTCCTGACTTTC. Translation gives CASSLGRAGANVLTF. V usage is TRBV11-2 and J usage is TRBJ2-6, with D unresolved. The ends were cut back, 1 base at V and 2 bases at J, with 6 bases in the middle. This CDR3 is 15 amino acids long. CDR1 and CDR2 (germline): SGHAT, FQNNGV.

The genes are TRBV5-1 and TRBJ2-1, with TRBD2 matching over 10 bases. CDR3 size: 15 residues. CDR1 and CDR2 from the germline V gene are SGHRS and YFSETQ. After removal of 5 bases from V and 5 bases from J, the junction contained 7 bases not matched to a gene. The CDR3: CASRAVLAGDNEQFF. Written as DNA, the CDR3 is TGCGCCAGCAGAGCAGTCCTAGCGGGAGACAATGAGCAGTTCTTC.

This rearrangement joins TRBV5-8 to TRBJ1-5; 7 bases agree with TRBD1. The CDR3 has 17 residues. The V segment lost 0 bases and the J segment 2 bases; nucleotides outside the gene matches: 8. CDR1 and CDR2 (germline): SGHTS, YDEGEE. The CDR3 here is CASSLGTGVRGNQPQHF. CDR3 nucleotide sequence: TGTGCCAGCAGCTTGGGCACAGGGGTACGGGGCAATCAGCCCCAGCATTTT.

V and J are TRBV9 and TRBJ2-2; D remains ambiguous. V was cut by 1 base and J by 5 bases, with 9 bases left in between. The CDR3 extends over 14 amino acids. Germline-derived CDR1 and CDR2 are SGDLS and YYNGEE. DNA for the CDR3: TGTGCCAGCAGCGTACTTGGCTTGACCGGGGAGCTGTTTTTT. This translates into CASSVLGLTGELFF.